This T cell receptor (beta chain) derives from a study of blood T cells in healthy people across ages. A second PCR, run for about 7 to 11 cycles, used a sample-barcoded 5' primer plus a J-beta primer mix. TCRdb called the 5' RACE reads again in MiXCR, with one record for every CDR3 protein. Of about 2 million distinct CDR3 sequences detected, around half appear once; the ten largest clones hold about 2.1%. The germline V and J ends were trimmed by 5 bases and 0 bases, with 11 bases remaining between them. This CDR3 region has 15 residues. The V call is TRBV12-3 or TRBV12-4, the J call TRBJ2-4, with a weak D call TRBD1 (5 bases). The sequenced material came from blood. The receptor comes from a woman aged 40 to 50 in good health. CDR3 amino acids: CASSQQDLAKNIQYF. Here the CDR3 DNA reads TGTGCCAGCAGTCAACAGGACCTAGCCAAAAACATTCAGTACTTC.